The sequence of this T cell receptor (beta chain) was determined in a study of T-cell reconstitution after alpha-beta-depleted transplantation in children. This CDR3 is built from 14 residues. The germline V gene encodes CDR1 MDHEN and CDR2 SYDVKM. With 7 bases removed from V and 4 bases from J, the gap between germline ends came to 16 bases. The library targeted TCRbeta and was prepared with unique molecular identifiers. TCRdb analysed the PCR reads with MiXCR anew, one entry per CDR3 protein. The table shows some 290,000 distinct CDR3 sequences, with approximately 23% occurring only once. This clonotype was counted a few times.

The sequence derives from a male patient younger than 18 who had a stem cell transplant for acute lymphoblastic leukemia, so the T cells may come from the graft donor. J is TRBJ2-5 and V is TRBV28, with D possibly being TRBD2 (6 bases). The sequences come from PBMCs, mostly from graft donor cells, collected 180 days after TCRalphabeta/CD19-depleted stem cell transplant. CDR3: CASTWVGGGETQYF. As DNA, the CDR3 is TGTGCCAGCACTTGGGTCGGGGGTGGAGAGACCCAGTACTTC.